This TCR beta chain was documented in a study of blood T cells in healthy people across ages. Study findings and constraints: A roughly linear fall in TCR beta diversity per million T cells was seen with increasing age. In long-lived donors, naive CD4+ cell counts and diversity exceeded those of aged donors. Across samples, TCR beta diversity tracked strongly with naive T cell percentage.

A word on this clonotype: Its target is unknown.

Per germline, CDR1 SGHKS and CDR2 YYEKEE (reference sequence). The CDR3 loop spans 12 amino acids. V was cut by 5 bases and J by 6 bases, with 11 bases left in between. PCR was performed a second time for about 7 to 12 cycles using a sample-barcoded 5' primer and a J-beta primer mix. The template-switch adaptor was a 5' adaptor with 12 random nucleotides. It tagged each cDNA molecule. Each CDR3 protein is one row after TCRdb ran MiXCR on the 5' RACE reads. The table records some 1.6 million distinct CDR3 sequences, roughly 30% of them present only once. The chain recombines TRBV5-5 with TRBJ2-5; no definite D call. This TCR derives from a woman aged 25 to 39 in good health. Sequencing was performed on blood. The CDR3 is CASRPGGQTQYF. For the CDR3, the DNA is TGTGCCAGCAGACCCGGCGGTCAGACCCAGTACTTC.